What follows are 13 T cell receptor beta chains derived from one specimen sequenced in a study of cytomegalovirus exposure and HLA in healthy donors. PCR primers comprised 60 Vbeta and 13 Jbeta primers. Produced via immunoSEQ multiplex PCR; TCRdb's table is partial and in-frame only. The sample lists 99,000 or so clones, 75% to 85% seen once, with roughly 6.1% in the top ten. The sample comprised PBMCs. These receptors were obtained from a man between 18 and 29 years old in good health and CMV-seronegative.

This clone was found a few times. The chain uses TRBV7-9 and TRBJ2-2; D not certain. Germline CDR1 reads SEHNR; CDR2 reads FQNEAQ (reference sequence). V was clipped by 1 base and J by 1 base, with 4 bases between them. The CDR3 consists of 14 residues. The CDR3, as DNA: TGTGCCAGCAGCTTAGTAATGAACACCGGGGAGCTGTTTTTT. Its translation: CASSLVMNTGELFF. Full variable domain (rest looked up from reference TRBV7-9 and TRBJ2-2): DTGVSQNPRHKITKRGQNVTFRCDPISEHNRLYWYRQTLGQGPEFLTYFQNEAQLEKSRLLSDRFSAERPKGSFSTLEIQRTEQGDSAMYLCASSLVMNTGELFFGEGSRLTVL.

The chain links TRBV19 to TRBJ1-1; TRBD1 matches at 10 bases. Germline CDR1 LNHDA, CDR2 SQIVND (reference sequence). V was clipped by 3 bases and J by 1 base; unmatched bases: 11. The CDR3 spans 18 residues. CDR3 protein: CASSIFLDRDRGNTEAFF. The CDR3 DNA reads as TGTGCCAGTAGTATTTTTCTAGACCGGGACAGGGGGAACACTGAAGCTTTCTTT.

This chain joins TRBV19 and TRBJ2-7; 15 bases align to TRBD2. The CDR3 runs 16 residues. With V trimmed by 3 bases and J by 2 bases, 2 bases remained unmatched. The germline V gene has CDR1 LNHDA and CDR2 SQIVND (reference sequence). CDR3 nucleotide sequence: TGTGCCAGTAGTATTGGACTAGCGGGAGGGCCCTACGAGCAGTACTTC. Translating it yields CASSIGLAGGPYEQYF.

The sample holds one count of this clone. The J gene is TRBJ2-1, the V gene TRBV14; 7 nucleotides agree with TRBD2. The germline gives CDR1 SGHDN, CDR2 FVKESK. Trimming took 3 bases from V and 3 from J; bases not matched to a gene: 5. This CDR3 region has 15 residues. The CDR3 region has the DNA TGTGCCAGCAGCCAGATAGCGGGTTTCTACAATGAGCAGTTCTTC. Protein sequence: CASSQIAGFYNEQFF.

The rearrangement joins TRBV5-1 to TRBJ2-5; D not certain. Germline V gene data show CDR1 as SGHRS and CDR2 as YFSETQ. The V end lost 2 bases, the J end lost 2 bases, and 13 bases lay between the germline ends. The CDR3 has 15 amino acids. The DNA of the CDR3 is TGCGCCAGCAGCTTCGTGGGCGCAGAACAAGAGACCCAGTACTTC. It specifies CASSFVGAEQETQYF.

This clone was found a few times. The V call is TRBV27, the J call TRBJ2-7; 11 nucleotides agree with TRBD2. J gave up 4 bases and V 6 bases, and 5 bases lay outside the gene matches. Germline CDR1 reads MNHEY; CDR2 reads SMNVEV (reference sequence). CDR3 length equals 14 residues. This chain's CDR3 is CASSKTSGRYEQYF. The DNA for the CDR3 is TGTGCCAGCAGCAAAACTAGCGGGAGATACGAGCAGTACTTC.

This chain links TRBV5-4 with TRBJ2-5; no firm D call. CDR1 SGHNT and CDR2 YYREEE come from the germline V gene (reference sequence). The V gene lost 2 bases and the J gene lost 5 bases, with 13 bases spanning the gap. The CDR3 contains 14 residues. The CDR3: CASSLPEFAETQYF. The CDR3 DNA reads TGTGCCAGCAGCTTACCGGAGTTTGCGGAGACCCAGTACTTC.

The V and J genes are TRBV7-2 and TRBJ1-1, with D hard to call. The germline gives CDR1 SGHTA, CDR2 FQGNSA. The CDR3 sequence is 14 residues long. V was pared by 0 bases and J by 1 base, with 6 bases between. CDR3 DNA sequence: TGTGCCAGCAGCTTAGCGGGCCGGAACACTGAAGCTTTCTTT. It specifies CASSLAGRNTEAFF.

V usage is TRBV4-2 and J usage is TRBJ2-6; possibly TRBD2 for D (5 bases). Germline V gene data show CDR1 as LGHNA and CDR2 as YNFKEQ. This CDR3 comprises 17 residues. The V gene lost 0 bases and the J gene lost 2 bases, with 11 bases spanning the gap. The CDR3 bases are TGTGCCAGCAGCCAAGATCGGGAAGGGACTGGGGCCAACGTCCTGACTTTC. It specifies CASSQDREGTGANVLTF.

This clone has a handful of counts. The gene calls are TRBV4-3 and TRBJ1-1; D may be TRBD1 (6 bases). The CDR3 extends over 15 amino acids. V dropped 0 bases and J dropped 1 base, with 9 bases sitting between them. From germline, CDR1 is LGHNA and CDR2 YSLEER. The CDR3 nucleotides read TGCGCCAGCAGCCAAGATCGGGGGGCGAACACTGAAGCTTTCTTT. Translated, it gives CASSQDRGANTEAFF.

V and J are TRBV21-1 and TRBJ2-3; the table assigns TRBD2, which was not confirmed against the DNA. TRBV21-1 is described as a pseudogene. This CDR3 contains 19 residues. The CDR3 here is CASSKVGTFTSRVGDTQYF. CDR3 coding DNA: TGTGCCAGCAGCAAAGTGGGGACCTTTACTAGCAGGGTTGGGGATACGCAGTATTTT.

V gene TRBV6-5 combines with J gene TRBJ2-1; maybe TRBD1 (5 bases). V dropped 2 bases and J dropped 4 bases, with 12 bases sitting between them. CDR1 is MNHEY, CDR2 SVGAGI, per germline. There are 15 residues in the CDR3. DNA of the CDR3: TGTGCCAGCAGTTACATGTCAGGGTTTTACAATGAGCAGTTCTTC. It is translated as CASSYMSGFYNEQFF.

This clone was recorded a few times. The CDR3 DNA follows: TGTGCCAGCAGTTCAGGTCGGGACTTGGCCTACGAGCAGTACTTC. Its protein product is CASSSGRDLAYEQYF. The V gene is TRBV28, the J gene TRBJ2-7; weak D call: TRBD2 (6 bases). The CDR3 extends over 15 amino acids. Trimming shortened V by 4 bases and J by 2 bases, and 15 bases separated the two germline ends. Germline-derived CDR1 and CDR2 are MDHEN and SYDVKM.